This TCR beta chain was sequenced for a study of regulatory T cells in long-lasting Graves disease. This clonotype was seen at least ten times. What it binds is unknown. Building of the TCR beta libraries involved iRepertoire HTBI primers and Arm-PCR of CDR3 regions. TCRdb used MiXCR to reprocess the multiplex PCR reads, holding one entry per CDR3 protein. The repertoire consists of about 440,000 distinct CDR3 sequences, with approximately 16% occurring once and the leading ten covering about a quarter. Described time point: newly diagnosed GD, antithyroid drugs for less than 3 months. The TCR library was made from RNA extracted from PBMCs. Broader study findings: TRBV28, TRBJ1-2 and TRBJ2-5 were favored in persistent disease.

V was pared by 7 bases and J by 7 bases, with 10 bases between. This CDR3 is built from 12 residues. Germline V gene lookup returns CDR1 MNHNS and CDR2 SASEGT. These sequences were also reported in another study, on T cells in Graves' hyperthyroidism and ophthalmopathy. That study adds: Recently diagnosed hyperthyroidism of less than 2 months' duration affected patients aged 18 to 65. Using the HTBI primer set, a first-round RT-PCR was run on the TCR CDR3. Peripheral blood also featured most of the thyroid clonotypes expanded above 0.001.

This sample comprised peripheral blood mononuclear cells (PBMCs), obtained at new diagnosis, from a patient treated with antithyroid drugs. The source is a woman younger than 30 with Graves disease. V usage is TRBV6-1 and J usage is TRBJ1-4, with D possibly being TRBD1 (5 bases). The CDR3 loop reads CASKGMAEKLFF. In DNA form, the CDR3 reads TGTGCCAGCAAGGGGATGGCTGAAAAACTGTTTTTT.